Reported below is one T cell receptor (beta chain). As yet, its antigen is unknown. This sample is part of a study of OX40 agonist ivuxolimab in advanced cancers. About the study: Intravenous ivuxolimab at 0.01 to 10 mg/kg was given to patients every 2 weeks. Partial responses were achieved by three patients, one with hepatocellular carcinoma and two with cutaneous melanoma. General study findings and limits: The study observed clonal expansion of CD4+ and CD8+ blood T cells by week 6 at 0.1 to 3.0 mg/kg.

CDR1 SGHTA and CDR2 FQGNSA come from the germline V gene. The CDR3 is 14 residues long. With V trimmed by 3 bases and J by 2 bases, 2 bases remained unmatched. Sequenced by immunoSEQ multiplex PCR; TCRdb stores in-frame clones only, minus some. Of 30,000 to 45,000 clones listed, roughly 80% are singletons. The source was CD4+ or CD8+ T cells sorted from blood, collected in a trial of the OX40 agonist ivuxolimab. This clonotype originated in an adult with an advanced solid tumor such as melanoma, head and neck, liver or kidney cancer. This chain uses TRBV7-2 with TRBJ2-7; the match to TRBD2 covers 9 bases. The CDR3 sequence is CASSFAGGAYEQYF. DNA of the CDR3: TGTGCCAGCAGCTTCGCGGGAGGGGCCTACGAGCAGTACTTC.